These T cell receptor beta chains were read from a single sample in a study of shared clonotypes between healthy human individuals. Repertoires were generated with immunoSEQ multiplex PCR, while TCRdb's copy carries only in-frame clones and drops some. The sample yields millions of clones, 85% to 95% seen once. Sequencing was carried out using naive CD4+ T cells sorted from blood. The receptors here all came from a man aged 18 to 35 in good health. Each CDR3 is given with its conserved first and last residue. Fields, in order: V gene, clone size, D gene, J gene, CDR3 protein, CDR3 DNA. A D gene is named only where the DNA matches it firmly. Clone size, where shown, is once, few, many, or a class for clones that have expanded.

TRBV7-9,.,.,TRBJ1-5,CASGQANQPQHF,TGTGCCAGCGGGCAGGCCAATCAGCCCCAGCATTTT
TRBV7-3,.,.,TRBJ2-5,CASSRGGKEETQYF,TGTGCCAGCAGCCGTGGGGGGAAGGAAGAGACCCAGTACTTC
TRBV28,.,.,TRBJ1-5,CASLSPPRGPQHF,TGTGCCAGCTTGAGTCCCCCACGAGGGCCCCAGCATTTT
TRBV7-9,.,TRBD2,TRBJ2-7,CASSRGLAGSEQYF,TGTGCCAGCAGCCGGGGACTAGCGGGAAGTGAGCAGTACTTC
TRBV28,.,.,TRBJ2-5,CASSLLQETQYF,TGTGCCAGCAGTTTATTGCAAGAGACCCAGTACTTC
TRBV28,.,.,TRBJ1-6,CASSLRGFGNSPLHF,TGTGCCAGCAGTTTAAGGGGGTTCGGGAATTCACCCCTCCACTTT
TRBV11-3,.,TRBD2,TRBJ2-3,CASSFSGGKGDTQYF,TGTGCCAGCAGCTTTAGCGGGGGGAAGGGAGATACGCAGTATTTT
TRBV7-2,.,.,TRBJ1-1,CASSLVRTAAEAFF,TGTGCCAGCAGCTTAGTTAGGACGGCTGCTGAAGCTTTCTTT
TRBV21-1,.,.,TRBJ2-1,CASSSTEGGARRNNEQFF,TGTGCCAGCAGCAGCACGGAGGGCGGGGCCAGAAGGAACAATGAGCAGTTCTTC
TRBV6-1,.,.,TRBJ1-4,CATRSGKGEKLFF,TGTGCCACCAGATCTGGCAAAGGAGAAAAACTGTTTTTT
TRBV7-9,.,TRBD2,TRBJ2-1,CASSLLAGGDNEQFF,TGTGCCAGCAGCCTACTAGCGGGAGGTGACAATGAGCAGTTCTTC
TRBV6-6,.,.,TRBJ2-3,CASSYFIVEADTQYF,TGTGCCAGCAGTTACTTTATCGTTGAGGCAGATACGCAGTATTTT
TRBV19,few,.,TRBJ1-2,CASSQLGLSRANYGYTF,TGTGCCAGTAGCCAACTGGGGTTGAGTCGAGCTAACTATGGCTACACCTTC
TRBV28,.,.,TRBJ1-2,CASSLGVGYGYTF,TGTGCCAGCAGTTTGGGGGTAGGCTATGGCTACACCTTC
TRBV18,.,.,TRBJ2-7,CASSPPWASYEQYF,TGTGCCAGCTCGCCCCCCTGGGCCTCCTACGAGCAGTACTTC
TRBV7-2,.,.,TRBJ1-5,CASSFYGASNQPQHF,TGTGCCAGCAGCTTTTATGGGGCTTCCAATCAGCCCCAGCATTTT
TRBV15,.,.,TRBJ1-2,CATSREGTSYGYTF,TGTGCCACCAGCAGAGAAGGCACTTCCTATGGCTACACCTTC
TRBV5-1,.,.,TRBJ2-6,CASSPTGGAGANVLTF,TGCGCCAGCAGCCCGACGGGCGGGGCTGGGGCCAACGTCCTGACTTTC
TRBV29-1,once,TRBD1,TRBJ2-7,CSVALQGARGEQYF,TGCAGCGTTGCTCTCCAGGGGGCGAGGGGCGAGCAGTACTTC
TRBV30,few,.,TRBJ1-3,CAWRTASGNTIYF,TGTGCCTGGAGGACGGCCTCTGGAAACACCATATATTTT
TRBV2,.,.,TRBJ2-5,CASSKLGQQETQYF,TGTGCCAGCAGTAAACTGGGTCAACAAGAGACCCAGTACTTC
TRBV6-5,.,.,TRBJ2-5,CASSYTPPGRETQYF,TGTGCCAGCAGTTACACCCCCCCCGGCAGAGAGACCCAGTACTTC
TRBV29-1,.,TRBD2,TRBJ2-5,CSARLGTSGQETQYF,TGCAGCGCTAGACTCGGGACTAGCGGCCAAGAGACCCAGTACTTC
TRBV6-1,.,.,TRBJ1-1,CASSVLTSGTEAFF,TGTGCCAGCAGTGTCCTAACCTCAGGCACTGAAGCTTTCTTT
TRBV27,.,.,TRBJ2-2,CASRRDQITGELFF,TGTGCCAGCAGGAGAGATCAAATAACCGGGGAGCTGTTTTTT
TRBV4-3,.,.,TRBJ1-5,CASSQGVLSPPQHF,TGCGCCAGCAGCCAAGGGGTTCTCTCGCCCCCCCAGCATTTT
TRBV6-1,.,.,TRBJ1-4,CASSDNTGPNEKLFF,TGTGCCAGCAGTGACAACACAGGGCCTAATGAAAAACTGTTTTTT
TRBV2,.,.,TRBJ1-1,CASAREGEKWNTEAFF,TGTGCCAGCGCGAGAGAAGGGGAAAAATGGAACACTGAAGCTTTCTTT
TRBV6-4,.,.,TRBJ2-3,CASSDVQGETDTQYF,TGTGCCAGCAGTGACGTCCAGGGCGAGACAGATACGCAGTATTTT
TRBV11-2,once,.,TRBJ1-2,CASTLLGGTNYGYTF,TGTGCCAGCACCCTCTTAGGGGGTACTAACTATGGCTACACCTTC
TRBV2,few,TRBD1,TRBJ1-2,CASSVGQGYGYTF,TGTGCCAGCAGCGTTGGACAGGGGTATGGCTACACCTTC
TRBV6-1,.,TRBD1,TRBJ1-5,CASSGRQGGLQPQHF,TGTGCCAGCAGCGGTCGACAGGGGGGGTTACAGCCCCAGCATTTT
TRBV6-1,.,.,TRBJ1-3,CASRVQGVSGNTIYF,TGTGCCAGCAGGGTACAGGGCGTCTCTGGAAACACCATATATTTT
TRBV27,.,TRBD2,TRBJ2-7,CASSRLAGAYEQYF,TGTGCCAGCAGCAGACTAGCGGGGGCCTACGAGCAGTACTTC
TRBV6-5,.,.,TRBJ2-7,CASSYSTGLASDEQYF,TGTGCCAGCAGTTACTCGACTGGTCTGGCTAGCGACGAGCAGTACTTC
TRBV28,.,TRBD1,TRBJ1-1,CASSSTGDTEAFF,TGTGCCAGCAGTTCAACAGGGGACACTGAAGCTTTCTTT
TRBV6-1,.,.,TRBJ2-1,CASSPLSRLYNEQFF,TGTGCCAGCAGCCCGTTGAGCCGTCTCTACAATGAGCAGTTCTTC
TRBV6-1,.,TRBD2,TRBJ2-7,CASSELGLAWTYEQYF,TGTGCCAGCAGTGAACTGGGACTAGCGTGGACCTACGAGCAGTACTTC
TRBV6-1,.,.,TRBJ2-3,CASSATAGRDTQYF,TGTGCCAGCAGTGCCACGGCGGGTAGAGATACGCAGTATTTT
TRBV2,few,.,TRBJ1-2,CASSVQLLDGYTF,TGTGCCAGCAGTGTACAGCTTTTGGATGGCTACACCTTC
TRBV6-1,.,.,TRBJ1-2,CASRSVGGDYGYTF,TGTGCCAGCAGATCGGTGGGCGGTGACTATGGCTACACCTTC
TRBV28,.,.,TRBJ2-3,CASSSGSHTRGDTQYF,TGTGCCAGCAGTTCCGGCAGTCACACGCGTGGAGATACGCAGTATTTT
TRBV5-1,.,.,TRBJ2-1,CASSLAGSPNEQFF,TGCGCCAGCAGCTTGGCAGGTTCGCCTAATGAGCAGTTCTTC
TRBV27,.,.,TRBJ2-7,CASSLSGPPSHEQYF,TGTGCCAGCAGTTTATCAGGGCCACCGTCCCACGAGCAGTACTTC
TRBV7-6,.,.,TRBJ2-7,CASSSGHYEQYF,TGTGCCAGCAGCTCGGGCCACTACGAGCAGTACTTC
TRBV27,.,TRBD2,TRBJ2-4,CASSGGLATTKNIQYF,TGTGCCAGCAGTGGGGGACTAGCTACAACCAAAAACATTCAGTACTTC
TRBV9,.,.,TRBJ2-1,CASSDRDPATQFF,TGTGCCAGCAGCGACCGGGACCCAGCGACGCAGTTCTTC
TRBV7-8,.,.,TRBJ1-1,CASSFVVPELNTEAFF,TGTGCCAGCAGCTTCGTTGTGCCCGAACTGAACACTGAAGCTTTCTTT
TRBV6-5,.,.,TRBJ1-1,CASSYSIGANTEAFF,TGTGCCAGCAGTTACTCGATCGGGGCAAATACTGAAGCTTTCTTT
TRBV7-2,.,TRBD2,TRBJ2-3,CASSRSGGAADTQYF,TGTGCCAGCAGCCGGAGCGGGGGGGCCGCAGATACGCAGTATTTT
TRBV7-2,.,TRBD2,TRBJ2-2,CASSLRLAERGELFF,TGTGCCAGCAGCTTGAGACTAGCGGAAAGGGGGGAGCTGTTTTTT
TRBV7-6,.,.,TRBJ2-3,CASSFFGATDTQYF,TGTGCCAGCAGCTTTTTCGGGGCCACAGATACGCAGTATTTT
TRBV5-4,.,TRBD2,TRBJ2-3,CASSFTSGSTDTQYF,TGTGCCAGCAGCTTCACTAGCGGGTCGACAGATACGCAGTATTTT
TRBV9,.,.,TRBJ2-1,CASSAGVSQTLYNEQFF,TGTGCCAGCAGCGCCGGCGTATCCCAAACCTTGTACAATGAGCAGTTCTTC